This note documents a single T cell receptor (beta chain) sequence. Its specificity is not known. The data stem from a study of T cell responses to AZD1222 COVID-19 vaccine. Findings and caveats of the study: In a largely white British group with more females than males, clonal diversity was possibly underestimated. None of the repertoires were sampled until the peak T cell response had passed. Spike-specific TCR breadth and depth grew following two AZD1222 doses. Spike was spanned by vaccine-associated CD4 TCRs, which were dominant at 160-218 and 743-854.

The germline V gene encodes CDR1 SGHRS and CDR2 YFSETQ. The CDR3 runs to 14 residues. The V end was cut by 2 bases, the J end by 0 bases, with 8 bases between. Assay: immunoSEQ multiplex PCR; the TCRdb copy retains only in-frame clones and omits some. The sample has about 100,000 clones; about 87% are singletons. The specimen was peripheral blood, collected on day 0 of AZD1222 vaccination. The receptor's source is an adult in good health. The rearrangement uses TRBV5-1 and TRBJ1-1; no clear D gene. The CDR3 is CASSFAGMNTEAFF. The CDR3 nucleotides read TGCGCCAGCAGCTTCGCAGGTATGAACACTGAAGCTTTCTTT.